This T cell receptor beta chain comes out of a study of T cell repertoires in cytomegalovirus infection. Study overall: Both CMV infection and a matching HLA type were indicated by public TCR beta signatures. Study-wide points: Clonotypes of TCR beta that were HLA-C-restricted and CMV-specific dominated the ex vivo response.

Trimming removed 3 bases from V and 7 bases from J, with 12 bases in between. The CDR3 runs 13 residues. The germline gives CDR1 MGHRA, CDR2 YSYEKL. TCRdb re-derived calls from the reads in MiXCR, one entry per CDR3 protein. Of 450,000 to 600,000 distinct CDR3 sequences in the sample, under 55% were seen once. About this clonotype: Antigen specificity is unknown.

The rearrangement joins TRBV4-1 to TRBJ1-2; D is uncertain. This receptor was identified in a human donor in good health (CMV status not recorded). Some clones in this sample may be carry-over from other donors' samples. Specimen: cultured PBMCs, collected from culture after CMV antigen stimulation. The CDR3 bases are TGCGCCAGCAGCCAGCTAAAAGGGTTTGGCTACACCTTC. The encoded protein is CASSQLKGFGYTF.